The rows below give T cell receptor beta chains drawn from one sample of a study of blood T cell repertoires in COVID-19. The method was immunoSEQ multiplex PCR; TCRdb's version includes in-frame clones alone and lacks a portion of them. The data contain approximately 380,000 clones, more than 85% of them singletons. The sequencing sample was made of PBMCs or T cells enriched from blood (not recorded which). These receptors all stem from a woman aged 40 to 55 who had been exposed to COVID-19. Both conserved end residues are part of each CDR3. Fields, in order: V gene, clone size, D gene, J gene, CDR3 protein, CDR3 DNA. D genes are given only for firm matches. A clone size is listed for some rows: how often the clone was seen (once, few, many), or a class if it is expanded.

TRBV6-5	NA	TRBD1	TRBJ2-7	CASSRGQGTLYEQYF	TGTGCCAGCAGTCGGGGACAGGGTACCCTCTACGAGCAGTACTTC
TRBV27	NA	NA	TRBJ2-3	CASSLSTSTDTQYF	TGTGCCAGCAGTTTGTCGACTAGCACAGATACGCAGTATTTT
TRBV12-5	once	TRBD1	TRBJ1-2	CASGLTTGGSNYGYTF	TGTGCTAGTGGTTTGACAACAGGGGGCTCTAACTATGGCTACACCTTC
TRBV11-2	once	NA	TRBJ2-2	CASSSWDKNTGELFF	TGTGCCAGCAGCTCGTGGGACAAGAACACCGGGGAGCTGTTTTTT
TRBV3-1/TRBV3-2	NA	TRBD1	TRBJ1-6	CASSNKQGAGSPLHF	TGTGCCAGCAGCAATAAACAGGGGGCTGGATCACCCCTCCACTTT
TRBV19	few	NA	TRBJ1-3	CASLDLYSGNTIYF	TGTGCCAGTTTGGACTTGTACTCTGGAAACACCATATATTTT
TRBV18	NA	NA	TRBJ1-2	CASSPAGTNYGYTF	TGTGCCAGCTCACCGGCCGGGACAAACTATGGCTACACCTTC
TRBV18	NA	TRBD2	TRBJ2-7	CASSPRLAGRYEQYF	TGTGCCAGCTCACCTCGACTAGCGGGCCGCTACGAGCAGTACTTC
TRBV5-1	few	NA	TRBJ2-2	CASSLPAVGSTGELFF	TGCGCCAGCAGCCTCCCGGCAGTCGGGAGCACCGGGGAGCTGTTTTTT
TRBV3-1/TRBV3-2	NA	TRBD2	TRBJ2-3	CASSQPQRGRDTQYF	TGTGCCAGCAGCCAACCCCAGCGGGGGAGGGATACGCAGTATTTT
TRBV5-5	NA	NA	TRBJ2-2	CASSYSTNTGELFF	TGTGCCAGCTCCTACTCAACGAACACCGGGGAGCTGTTTTTT
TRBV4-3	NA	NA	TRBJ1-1	CASSQEAVNTEAFF	TGCGCCAGCAGCCAAGAGGCCGTGAACACTGAAGCTTTCTTT
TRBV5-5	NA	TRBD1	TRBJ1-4	CASSLGDRATNEKLFF	TGTGCCAGCAGCCTTGGGGACAGGGCAACTAATGAAAAACTGTTTTTT
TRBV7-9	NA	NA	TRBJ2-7	CASSHPTVPYEQYF	TGTGCCAGCAGCCACCCGACAGTTCCCTACGAGCAGTACTTC
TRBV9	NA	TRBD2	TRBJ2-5	CASSVLAGGKETQYF	TGTGCCAGCAGCGTACTAGCGGGGGGTAAAGAGACCCAGTACTTC